A single sample gave rise to the 19 T cell receptor beta chains below, sequenced in a study of PD-1 blockade in classical Hodgkin lymphoma. This table comes from immunoSEQ multiplex PCR, and its TCRdb copy is limited to in-frame clones, with some not included. The repertoire has approximately 100,000 clones, about 89% of them found once; the top ten carry 5.5% to 8.5%. Relapse after autologous stem cell transplantation occurred in every patient, and brentuximab vedotin exposure varied. Source: peripheral blood mononuclear cells (PBMCs), taken before the second cycle of nivolumab. These receptors were obtained from a human donor with classical Hodgkin lymphoma.

The CDR3 bases are TGTGCCAGCAGCCAAGGTGGCGGGGAGCTGTTTTTT. As protein: CASSQGGGELFF. This rearrangement joins TRBV2 to TRBJ2-2; D is unresolved. Germline CDR1 is SNHLY and CDR2 is FYNNEI. The length of the CDR3 is 12 residues. Trimming cost V 6 bases and J 7 bases, with 9 bases left between them.

The CDR3 reads CASSLPTGRALDTQYF. As DNA, the CDR3 is TGTGCCAGCAGCTTGCCCACGGGGAGGGCCCTCGATACGCAGTATTTT. This sequence joins TRBV5-6 and TRBJ2-3, with 7 bases lining up with TRBD2. Germline CDR1 SGHDT, CDR2 YYEEEE. V was clipped by 1 base and J by 6 bases; unmatched bases: 11. The CDR3 runs 16 residues. Variable domain in full (rest from reference TRBV5-6 and TRBJ2-3): DAGVTQSPTHLIKTRGQQVTLRCSPKSGHDTVSWYQQALGQGPQFIFQYYEEEERQRGNFPDRFSGHQFPNYSSELNVNALLLGDSALYLCASSLPTGRALDTQYFGPGTRLTVL.

The chain couples TRBV19 to TRBJ2-7, with 7 nucleotides matching TRBD2. With V trimmed by 6 bases and J by 6 bases, 8 bases remained unmatched. From germline, CDR1 is LNHDA and CDR2 SQIVND (reference sequence). The CDR3 contains 13 residues. CDR3 sequence (DNA): TGTGCCAGTAGGGCTAGCGGTCTCCTCGAGCAGTACTTC. Protein product: CASRASGLLEQYF.

The J gene is TRBJ1-1, the V gene TRBV5-6; 7 positions agree with TRBD1. The germline CDR1 and CDR2 sequences are SGHDT and YYEEEE. V shed 0 bases, J shed 8 bases, and the junction held 10 bases outside the gene matches. There are 15 residues in the CDR3. The CDR3 spells CASSLAPDRAGEAFF. CDR3 DNA: TGTGCCAGCAGCTTGGCCCCAGACAGGGCCGGAGAAGCTTTCTTT.

V usage is TRBV11-2 and J usage is TRBJ2-4, with 10 bases matching TRBD1. The CDR3 sequence is 15 residues long. Germline CDR1 SGHAT, CDR2 FQNNGV. V was pared by 4 bases and J by 5 bases, with 5 bases of the junction left unmatched. DNA for the CDR3: TGTGCCAGCAGCTCGACAGGGGGCGCTGAAAACATTCAGTACTTC. This codes for CASSSTGGAENIQYF.

The V call is TRBV7-3, the J call TRBJ1-1, with a weak D call TRBD1 (6 bases). With 3 bases removed from V and 3 bases from J, the gap between germline ends came to 14 bases. The CDR3 extends over 15 amino acids. Germline assignment: CDR1 SGHTA and CDR2 FQGTGA. The CDR3 region has the DNA TGTGCCAGCAGCTTGGACAGTGCGCGGGACACTGAAGCTTTCTTT. Encoded protein: CASSLDSARDTEAFF.

The table lists this clone with a few counts. The chain uses TRBV7-2 and TRBJ2-1; 9 nucleotides match TRBD1. This CDR3 has 17 residues. Germline CDR1 is SGHTA and CDR2 is FQGNSA. After removal of 6 bases from V and 0 bases from J, the junction contained 9 bases not matched to a gene. CDR3 sequence (DNA): TGTGCCAGCAGGGAGCCGGGACAGGGTTTCTCCTACAATGAGCAGTTCTTC. It is translated as CASREPGQGFSYNEQFF.

The chain has TRBV6-4 and TRBJ2-2; D not certain. CDR1 is MRHNA, CDR2 SNTAGT, per germline. V dropped 0 bases and J dropped 2 bases, with 7 bases sitting between them. The CDR3 totals 15 residues. The CDR3 sequence is CASSDSKINTGELFF. Here the CDR3 DNA reads TGTGCCAGCAGTGACTCGAAAATAAACACCGGGGAGCTGTTTTTT.

V usage is TRBV7-3 and J usage is TRBJ1-1; D remains unclear. Trimming cost V 1 base and J 1 base, with 7 bases left between them. CDR1 and CDR2 from the germline V gene are SGHTA and FQGTGA. This CDR3 has 14 residues. As DNA, the CDR3 is TGTGCCAGCAGCTTAAGCAGCCCGAACACTGAAGCTTTCTTT. It encodes CASSLSSPNTEAFF.

The V call is TRBV7-2, the J call TRBJ2-5; tentatively, D is TRBD1 (6 bases). Trimming took off 3 bases at V and 3 bases at J, with 8 bases between the two ends. The CDR3 is 13 residues long. In germline, CDR1 is SGHTA, CDR2 FQGNSA. The CDR3 region has the DNA TGTGCCAGCAGCTTTAGGGGGAAAGAGACCCAGTACTTC. It specifies CASSFRGKETQYF.

The chain carries TRBV19 and TRBJ2-4; no firm D call. The length of the CDR3 is 14 residues. V was shortened by 2 bases and J by 5 bases, with 10 bases between the two germline ends. The germline gives CDR1 LNHDA, CDR2 SQIVND (reference sequence). The CDR3 region has the DNA TGTGCCAGTAGTATACAAGGGTCCGAAAACATTCAGTACTTC. Translated, it gives CASSIQGSENIQYF.

The chain combines TRBV4-1 with TRBJ1-4; D is uncertain. CDR3 length: 18 amino acids. Trimming removed 0 bases from V and 6 bases from J, with 20 bases in between. The germline V gene has CDR1 MGHRA and CDR2 YSYEKL. Written as DNA, the CDR3 is TGCGCCAGCAGCCAAGAAACCGCCTTAAGCCTTTTTTATGAAAAACTGTTTTTT. Protein: CASSQETALSLFYEKLFF.

V gene TRBV14 combines with J gene TRBJ2-7; the match to TRBD2 covers 11 bases. Germline V gives CDR1 SGHDN, CDR2 FVKESK. This CDR3 region has 14 residues. J gave up 8 bases and V 2 bases, and 5 bases lay outside the gene matches. The CDR3 DNA is TGTGCCAGCAGCCAACCCGGGACTAGCGGAAAGCAGTACTTC. Its protein is CASSQPGTSGKQYF.

The rearrangement links TRBV19 to TRBJ1-5; D call uncertain. V shed 5 bases and J shed 3 bases, with 8 bases lying between them. The CDR3 is 13 amino acids. Per germline, CDR1 LNHDA and CDR2 SQIVND (reference sequence). In DNA, the CDR3 is TGTGCCAGTAGTCCTAGGCCCAATCAGCCCCAGCATTTT. Encoded protein: CASSPRPNQPQHF.

This sequence joins TRBV7-2 and TRBJ2-1, with 9 bases aligning to TRBD1. The CDR3 spans 16 residues. In germline, CDR1 is SGHTA, CDR2 FQGNSA. The V and J ends lost 1 base and 4 bases, in that order; junction bases with no gene match: 5. In DNA form, the CDR3 reads TGTGCCAGCAGCTTAGGCGGGACAGGGAGATACAATGAGCAGTTCTTC. This codes for CASSLGGTGRYNEQFF.

V gene TRBV7-9 combines with J gene TRBJ1-2; D remains ambiguous. The ends were cut back, 0 bases at V and 6 bases at J, with 8 bases in the middle. The CDR3 runs 13 residues. Germline CDR1 and CDR2: SEHNR and FQNEAQ (reference sequence). CDR3 protein: CASSLASTDGYTF. In DNA form, the CDR3 reads TGTGCCAGCAGCTTAGCGAGTACGGATGGCTACACCTTC. Together with reference TRBV7-9 and TRBJ1-2, the CDR3 gives the full variable domain: DTGVSQNPRHKITKRGQNVTFRCDPISEHNRLYWYRQTLGQGPEFLTYFQNEAQLEKSRLLSDRFSAERPKGSFSTLEIQRTEQGDSAMYLCASSLASTDGYTFGSGTRLTVV.

The chain uses TRBV4-2 and TRBJ1-1; possible D gene TRBD1, 6 bases. V was cut by 4 bases and J by 2 bases, with 14 bases left in between. Per the germline V gene, CDR1 is LGHNA and CDR2 is YNFKEQ. CDR3 length equals 15 residues. The DNA for the CDR3 is TGTGCCAGCAGCCTTGAGAGGGGGAGAAACACTGAAGCTTTCTTT. This sequence encodes CASSLERGRNTEAFF.

This sequence joins TRBV7-7 and TRBJ2-2; possibly TRBD1 for D (5 bases). Germline V gene lookup returns CDR1 SSHAT and CDR2 FNYEAQ (reference sequence). The CDR3 has 16 residues. Trimming took off 2 bases at V and 3 bases at J, with 13 bases between the two ends. The CDR3 spells CASSLLDKQYTGELFF. In nucleotides, the CDR3 is TGTGCCAGCAGCTTACTGGACAAGCAGTACACCGGGGAGCTGTTTTTT.

In DNA form, the CDR3 reads TGCGCCAGCAGCCAAGGGCCGACAGGGCCTAATGAAAAACTGTTTTTT. Protein sequence: CASSQGPTGPNEKLFF. The chain carries TRBV4-1 and TRBJ1-4; 7 nucleotides line up with TRBD1. Germline CDR1 MGHRA, CDR2 YSYEKL. The CDR3 length is 16 residues. Trimming took 1 base from V and 3 from J; bases not matched to a gene: 5.